Listed here are 29 T cell receptor beta chains from one sample, sequenced in a study of PD-L1 blockade in urothelial cancer. Here immunoSEQ multiplex PCR was the method, and the copy in TCRdb shows in-frame clones only, minus some. The table shows 1,300 or so clones, with around 40% occurring only once. The sample in question was tumor tissue, obtained before atezolizumab (anti-PD-L1) treatment. These TCRs come from a man in his 60s with urothelial cancer.

This clone was recorded a few times. The V call is TRBV7-4, the J call TRBJ1-1; D is uncertain. CDR3 length: 13 residues. The V and J ends lost 5 bases and 3 bases respectively, with 10 bases between them. Germline CDR1 is SGHVT and CDR2 is SQSDAQ. The CDR3: CASSQRDYTEAFF. In DNA form, the CDR3 reads TGTGCCAGCAGCCAACGAGATTACACTGAAGCTTTCTTT.

The rearrangement links TRBV30 to TRBJ1-4, with a tentative D call TRBD1 (5 bases). This CDR3 comprises 16 residues. The germline CDR1 and CDR2 sequences are GTSNPN and SVGIG (reference sequence). Trimming removed 2 bases from V and 0 bases from J, with 13 bases in between. The CDR3 region has the DNA TGTGCCTGGAGTCCCGGGACGGCTGCAACTAATGAAAAACTGTTTTTT. Protein product: CAWSPGTAATNEKLFF. The full variable domain, its missing parts supplied by reference TRBV30 and TRBJ1-4, is SQTIHQWPATLVQPVGSPLSLECTVEGTSNPNLYWYRQAAGRGLQLLFYSVGIGQISSEVPQNLSASRPQDRQFILSSKKLLLSDSGFYLCAWSPGTAATNEKLFFGSGTQLSVL.

In its sample, this clone was seen a few times. The chain recombines TRBV9 with TRBJ2-7; D perhaps matches TRBD1 (5 bases). Trimming took 0 bases from V and 3 from J, leaving 10 bases between them. The CDR3 has 14 amino acids. The V gene's germline CDR1 is SGDLS and CDR2 YYNGEE. Here the CDR3 reads CASSVEPDSYEQYF. CDR3 DNA sequence: TGTGCCAGCAGCGTAGAGCCCGACAGCTACGAGCAGTACTTC.

The gene calls are TRBV5-1 and TRBJ1-4; D is undetermined. The germline V gene has CDR1 SGHRS and CDR2 YFSETQ. The CDR3 runs to 16 residues. Trimming left V 0 bases short and J 3 bases short, with 12 bases between. Here the CDR3 reads CASSLGGSGPNEKLFF. The CDR3 DNA sequence: TGCGCCAGCAGCTTGGGAGGGAGCGGGCCTAATGAAAAACTGTTTTTT.

This clone was detected only a few times. Germline is not matched at one junction end, which may reflect a read error. J is TRBJ2-3 and V is TRBV6-8; D remains ambiguous. CDR3 length: 12 residues. The germline CDR1 and CDR2 sequences are MNHGY and SAAAGT. The CDR3 loop is CASREPTYTQYF. The CDR3 region has the DNA TGTGCCAGCAGGGAGCCCACATATACGCAGTATTTT.

V gene TRBV4-1 combines with J gene TRBJ2-6; D perhaps matches TRBD1 (5 bases). This CDR3 has 17 amino acids. CDR1 is MGHRA, CDR2 YSYEKL, per germline. V was cut by 1 base and J by 0 bases, with 10 bases left in between. CDR3 amino acids: CASSQGGSSSGANVLTF. CDR3 DNA: TGCGCCAGCAGCCAAGGGGGCTCCAGCTCTGGGGCCAACGTCCTGACTTTC.

This clone is a singleton in its sample. The CDR3 loop is CASRVTQDTEAFF. The CDR3 DNA follows: TGTGCCAGTAGAGTAACCCAAGACACTGAAGCTTTCTTT. The J gene is TRBJ1-1, the V gene TRBV19; D not certain. This CDR3 is built from 13 residues. CDR1 is LNHDA, CDR2 SQIVND, per germline (reference sequence). The V gene lost 6 bases and the J gene lost 3 bases, with 11 bases spanning the gap. Full variable domain (remainder filled in from reference TRBV19 and TRBJ1-1): DGGITQSPKYLFRKEGQNVTLSCEQNLNHDAMYWYRQDPGQGLRLIYYSQIVNDFQKGDIAEGYSVSREKKESFPLTVTSAQKNPTAFYLCASRVTQDTEAFFGQGTRLTVV.

This clone was counted a few times. For the CDR3, the DNA is TGTGCCAGCAGTTACAAGGGGTCGCGGGACGAGCAGTACTTC. Translation: CASSYKGSRDEQYF. The chain has TRBV6-8 and TRBJ2-7, with D perhaps assigned TRBD1 or TRBD2 (5 bases each). Per the germline V gene, CDR1 is MNHGY and CDR2 is SAAAGT. The CDR3 covers 14 residues. V was clipped by 2 bases and J by 5 bases, with 13 bases between them.

This clone has just a few counts. The CDR3 is CASSTGVEKLFF. CDR3 nucleotides: TGTGCCAGCAGTACAGGGGTAGAAAAACTGTTTTTT. This chain uses TRBV6-8 with TRBJ1-4; TRBD1 aligns across 7 bases. CDR1 is MNHGY, CDR2 SAAAGT, per germline. V was clipped by 5 bases and J by 8 bases; unmatched bases: 2. The CDR3 has 12 residues.

This chain connects TRBV4-1 to TRBJ1-6; weak D call: TRBD1 (5 bases). CDR3 length equals 13 residues. V lost 0 bases and J lost 15, with 12 bases in between. Germline V gene lookup returns CDR1 MGHRA and CDR2 YSYEKL. The CDR3, as DNA: TGCGCCAGCAGCCAAGATCCCCAGGGTAACCTCCACTTT. Encoded protein: CASSQDPQGNLHF.

This clone was seen a handful of times. This chain uses TRBV16 with TRBJ1-4, with D tentatively TRBD1 (6 bases). This CDR3 has 15 residues. V was shortened by 7 bases and J by 2 bases, with 14 bases between the two germline ends. Germline CDR1 KGHSY, CDR2 FQNENV. CDR3 sequence: CASTTGIYTNEKLFF. CDR3 DNA: TGTGCCAGCACCACAGGGATATACACTAATGAAAAACTGTTTTTT.

The chain employs TRBV25-1 and TRBJ1-2, with 10 nucleotides matching TRBD1. V was pared by 5 bases and J by 2 bases, with 5 bases of the junction left unmatched. The CDR3 is made up of 15 amino acids. Per germline, CDR1 MGHDK and CDR2 SYGVNS. The CDR3 nucleotides are TGTGCCAGCAGTCCCCGGGACAGGGGCAACTATGGCTACACCTTC. Amino acids: CASSPRDRGNYGYTF.

This clone was counted a single time. This chain connects TRBV28 to TRBJ2-7, with D perhaps TRBD1 (6 bases). The CDR3 runs to 14 residues. The germline V gene encodes CDR1 MDHEN and CDR2 SYDVKM. V lost 10 bases and J 0 bases, leaving 16 bases between the germline ends. In DNA, the CDR3 is TGTGCCAACAGCCCCGCAGGGGCCTCCTACGAGCAGTACTTC. Its translation is CANSPAGASYEQYF.

J is TRBJ1-4 and V is TRBV7-6, with TRBD1 as a possible D gene (6 bases). Trimming removed 4 bases at V and 3 bases at J, with 18 bases between. Germline CDR1 SGHVS, CDR2 FNYEAQ. There are 17 residues in the CDR3. The DNA of the CDR3 is TGTGCCAGCAGCTGGTTCTTGGGGGCACCTCCTAATGAAAAACTGTTTTTT. Translating gives CASSWFLGAPPNEKLFF.

The J gene is TRBJ1-1, the V gene TRBV9, with no clear D. CDR3 length: 15 residues. Trimming removed 0 bases at V and 0 bases at J, with 9 bases between. The germline CDR1 and CDR2 sequences are SGDLS and YYNGEE. CDR3 nucleotide sequence: TGTGCCAGCAGCGTAGGAGGGCAGTTGAACACTGAAGCTTTCTTT. Residues: CASSVGGQLNTEAFF.

This clone was counted only a few times. The CDR3 coding sequence is TGTGCCAGCAGGGACAGGGATATTAATGGCTACACCTTC. Its protein is CASRDRDINGYTF. The J gene is TRBJ1-2, the V gene TRBV6-8, with 8 bases fitting TRBD1. Germline CDR1 and CDR2: MNHGY and SAAAGT. V dropped 6 bases and J dropped 6; count of bases not matched to a gene: 6. The CDR3 is 13 residues long.

Judged by abundance, this clone is medium-sized. V gene TRBV6-8 combines with J gene TRBJ2-3; tentatively, D is TRBD1 or TRBD2 (6 bases each). Trimming shortened V by 4 bases and J by 1 base, and 18 bases separated the two germline ends. The CDR3 covers 17 residues. The V gene's germline CDR1 is MNHGY and CDR2 SAAAGT. The CDR3 nucleotides are TGTGCCAGCAGTTTACTCCAGGGGACTCTCGGCACAGATACGCAGTATTTT. Protein product: CASSLLQGTLGTDTQYF.

The chain links TRBV12-5 to TRBJ2-1; D remains unclear. The V gene lost 6 bases and the J gene lost 6 bases, with 6 bases spanning the gap. The CDR3 sequence is 11 residues long. Germline-derived CDR1 and CDR2 are LGHNT and FRNRAP. For the CDR3, the DNA is TGTGCTAGTGGCGTCCTCAATGAGCAGTTCTTC. Translating it yields CASGVLNEQFF.

The chain is built from TRBV6-8 and TRBJ2-7; D gene unclear. Germline V CDR1 and CDR2: MNHGY, SAAAGT. CDR3 length: 14 residues. Trimming left V 2 bases short and J 2 bases short, with 10 bases between. CDR3 sequence: CASSYGQRPYEQYF. In nucleotides, the CDR3 is TGTGCCAGCAGTTACGGGCAGAGGCCCTACGAGCAGTACTTC.

This clone is termed medium-sized. The chain carries TRBV11-3 and TRBJ1-1; 10 bases agree with TRBD1. This CDR3 contains 15 residues. J gave up 5 bases and V 5 bases, and 8 bases lay outside the gene matches. CDR1 SGHNT and CDR2 YENEEA come from the germline V gene. The CDR3 loop is CASSPPGTGETEAFF. The DNA of the CDR3 is TGTGCCAGCAGCCCTCCCGGGACAGGGGAAACTGAAGCTTTCTTT.

The V gene is TRBV18, the J gene TRBJ1-1; D uncertain. Between the trimmed V and J ends, which lost 5 bases and 3 bases, there was a span of 10 bases. Per germline, CDR1 KGHSH and CDR2 LQKENI. The CDR3 sequence is 13 residues long. CDR3 protein: CASSTRWYTEAFF. In DNA, the CDR3 is TGTGCCAGCTCAACCCGTTGGTACACTGAAGCTTTCTTT.

The chain combines TRBV25-1 with TRBJ1-1; D remains ambiguous. The CDR3 is made up of 15 amino acids. The germline V gene has CDR1 MGHDK and CDR2 SYGVNS. V was clipped by 4 bases and J by 5 bases, with 17 bases between them. The CDR3 loop is CASSAPGYGGTEAFF. The CDR3 nucleotides are TGTGCCAGCAGTGCCCCTGGTTACGGAGGGACTGAAGCTTTCTTT. Variable domain in full (rest from reference TRBV25-1 and TRBJ1-1): EADIYQTPRYLVIGTGKKITLECSQTMGHDKMYWYQQDPGMELHLIHYSYGVNSTEKGDLSSESTVSRIRTEHFPLTLESARPSHTSQYLCASSAPGYGGTEAFFGQGTRLTVV.

The chain has TRBV1 and TRBJ1-5. TRBV1 is described as a pseudogene. The CDR3 consists of 14 residues. In DNA form, the CDR3 reads TGCACCAGCAGCCCCTTCGGGGTGGGTCAGCCCCAGCATTTT. Translating gives CTSSPFGVGQPQHF.

This clone counts as large. J is TRBJ1-5 and V is TRBV6-8, with 10 bases lining up with TRBD1. V shed 5 bases, J shed 3 bases, and the junction held 7 bases outside the gene matches. This CDR3 is built from 16 residues. Germline CDR1 and CDR2: MNHGY and SAAAGT. The CDR3 DNA is TGTGCCAGCAGTGATACCGGGACAGGGGACAATCAGCCCCAGCATTTT. This translates into CASSDTGTGDNQPQHF.

J is TRBJ1-2 and V is TRBV18; D not resolved. The ends were cut back, 0 bases at V and 3 bases at J, with 5 bases in the middle. Germline V gene sequence: CDR1 KGHSH, CDR2 LQKENI. The CDR3 spans 13 residues. CDR3 nucleotides: TGTGCCAGCTCACCACCGCAAGACTATGGCTACACCTTC. Its protein is CASSPPQDYGYTF.

The chain has TRBV9 and TRBJ2-2; D is unresolved. V dropped 2 bases and J dropped 0 bases, with 5 bases sitting between them. This CDR3 has 14 residues. Germline V gives CDR1 SGDLS, CDR2 YYNGEE. CDR3 residues: CASSVDTNTGELFF. The CDR3 DNA is TGTGCCAGCAGCGTGGATACGAACACCGGGGAGCTGTTTTTT.

This chain uses TRBV19 with TRBJ2-2; D perhaps matches TRBD1 (6 bases). Germline-derived CDR1 and CDR2 are LNHDA and SQIVND (reference sequence). CDR3 length: 16 residues. Trimming left V 7 bases short and J 5 bases short, with 20 bases between. CDR3 residues: CASKTTWQGPTGELFF. The DNA for the CDR3 is TGTGCCAGTAAGACCACCTGGCAGGGGCCAACCGGGGAGCTGTTTTTT.

The J gene is TRBJ1-4, the V gene TRBV19; D is possibly TRBD1 (6 bases). V shed 5 bases and J shed 5 bases, with 18 bases lying between them. From germline, CDR1 is LNHDA and CDR2 SQIVND (reference sequence). The CDR3 loop spans 16 amino acids. The CDR3 region has the DNA TGTGCCAGTAGTCCTCCGGTCGGTAGGGGGAATGAAAAACTGTTTTTT. It encodes CASSPPVGRGNEKLFF.

This rearrangement joins TRBV19 to TRBJ2-7; 8 bases fit TRBD1. The V and J ends lost 5 bases and 2 bases, in that order; junction bases with no gene match: 17. The germline CDR1 and CDR2 sequences are LNHDA and SQIVND (reference sequence). CDR3 length equals 18 residues. This CDR3 is CASSDWTGSQKRPYEQYF. CDR3 DNA sequence: TGTGCCAGTAGTGATTGGACAGGGAGTCAGAAACGACCCTACGAGCAGTACTTC.